The 6 T cell receptor beta chains below come from one sample, sequenced in a study of T-cell reconstitution after alpha-beta-depleted transplantation in children. A TCRbeta library incorporating unique molecular identifiers was prepared. TCRdb re-analysed the PCR reads in MiXCR, keeping a single row per CDR3 protein. Found here are roughly 300,000 distinct CDR3 sequences, around 10% of them singletons; the top ten hold more than 2%. Sequences were derived from PBMCs from the stem cell graft donor, sampled from the stem cell graft. The receptor set was obtained from a human donor who donated a stem cell graft to a child with acute lymphoblastic leukemia.

V gene TRBV27 combines with J gene TRBJ2-7; the match to TRBD2 covers 9 bases. From germline, CDR1 is MNHEY and CDR2 SMNVEV (reference sequence). This CDR3 spans 15 amino acids. The V gene end was trimmed by 5 bases and the J gene end by 5 bases; junction bases not matched to a gene: 10. CDR3 sequence: CASSKYGTSNHEQYF. The DNA for the CDR3 is TGTGCCAGCAGTAAATACGGGACTAGCAACCACGAGCAGTACTTC.

This chain joins TRBV10-3 and TRBJ2-5; D not certain. V shed 2 bases and J shed 1 base, with 8 bases lying between them. From germline, CDR1 is ENHRY and CDR2 SYGVKD. The CDR3 has 14 amino acids. The CDR3 loop is CAISEVNSQETQYF. In DNA, the CDR3 is TGTGCCATCAGTGAGGTGAACAGCCAAGAGACCCAGTACTTC.

Only a few counts were recorded for this clonotype. The chain joins TRBV28 to TRBJ2-1; 14 bases align to TRBD2. This CDR3 is 16 amino acids long. Trimming at V came to 3 bases and at J to 5 bases, leaving 3 bases not matched to a gene. The germline V gene has CDR1 MDHEN and CDR2 SYDVKM. The CDR3 reads CASSLGLAGEDNEQFF. DNA of the CDR3: TGTGCCAGCAGTTTGGGACTAGCGGGAGAAGACAATGAGCAGTTCTTC.

There are a few counts of this clonotype. This chain connects TRBV5-1 to TRBJ1-1; TRBD1 is a possible D gene (5 bases). The CDR3 runs 15 residues. The germline V gene encodes CDR1 SGHRS and CDR2 YFSETQ. The germline V and J ends were trimmed by 4 bases and 4 bases, with 17 bases remaining between them. The CDR3 is CASSPEGDGVTEAFF. The DNA for the CDR3 is TGCGCCAGCAGCCCTGAAGGGGACGGGGTCACTGAAGCTTTCTTT.

This rearrangement joins TRBV14 to TRBJ2-7; TRBD1 matches at 7 bases. The V segment lost 1 base and the J segment 0 bases; nucleotides outside the gene matches: 6. The CDR3 is made up of 16 amino acids. Germline V gene data show CDR1 as SGHDN and CDR2 as FVKESK. The CDR3, as DNA: TGTGCCAGCAGCCAAGTGACAGGGTTCGGCTCCTACGAGCAGTACTTC. Its protein product is CASSQVTGFGSYEQYF.

J is TRBJ1-1 and V is TRBV20-1, with 8 positions matching TRBD1. The CDR3 covers 13 residues. J was trimmed by 4 bases and V by 5 bases; bases with no gene match: 6. Germline CDR1 reads DFQATT; CDR2 reads SNEGSKA (reference sequence). The CDR3 DNA is TGCAGTGCTCTCAGGGGGCTGGGCACTGAAGCTTTCTTT. This gives the protein CSALRGLGTEAFF.